This is a list of T cell receptor beta chains from one sample in a study of cytomegalovirus exposure and HLA in healthy donors. Measured with immunoSEQ multiplex PCR; TCRdb has only the in-frame clones, and not every one. The sample records about 110,000 clones, roughly 67% being singletons. The sample was PBMCs. The receptors derive from a man in his forties or fifties in good health and CMV-seronegative. Each CDR3 is given with its conserved first and last residue. The D gene is left open where the match is weak. Clone size is shown for a subset of rows, as once, few, many or a class of expanded clone.

D gene | clone size | J gene | V gene | CDR3 protein | CDR3 DNA
TRBD1 | few | TRBJ2-7 | TRBV5-8 | CASSLGQGLYEQYF | TGTGCCAGCAGCTTGGGACAGGGCCTCTACGAGCAGTACTTC
- | - | TRBJ2-2 | TRBV6-1 | CASTGQWAGELFF | TGTGCCAGCACCGGACAGTGGGCCGGGGAGCTGTTTTTT
TRBD2 | - | TRBJ2-5 | TRBV25-1 | CASSEAGGRGSQETQYF | TGTGCCAGCAGTGAGGCGGGAGGGAGAGGGAGCCAAGAGACCCAGTACTTC
TRBD2 | - | TRBJ2-2 | TRBV9 | CASSIPGGSGELFF | TGTGCCAGCAGCATCCCGGGGGGTAGCGGGGAGCTGTTTTTT
- | - | TRBJ1-1 | TRBV29-1 | CSVVTGHLNTEAFF | TGCAGCGTGGTTACGGGACACCTGAACACTGAAGCTTTCTTT
- | - | TRBJ1-1 | TRBV5-1 | CASSPGPDYQAFF | TGCGCCAGCAGCCCCGGGCCAGACTATCAAGCTTTCTTT
- | - | TRBJ1-3 | TRBV15 | CATSSVGGGNTIYF | TGTGCCACCAGCAGCGTCGGAGGTGGAAACACCATATATTTT
- | once | TRBJ1-1 | TRBV4-1 | CASSLGNTEAFF | TGCGCCAGCAGCCTGGGCAACACTGAAGCTTTCTTT
TRBD2 | - | TRBJ2-5 | TRBV4-2 | CASSQGVAGVGGETQYF | TGTGCCAGCAGCCAAGGAGTAGCGGGGGTAGGGGGGGAGACCCAGTACTTC
- | - | TRBJ2-5 | TRBV18 | CASSPPVRETQYF | TGTGCCAGCTCACCGCCTGTGCGGGAGACCCAGTACTTC
- | - | TRBJ1-4 | TRBV6-6 | CASSPDLRANEKLFF | TGTGCCAGCAGTCCGGACCTGCGGGCTAATGAAAAACTGTTTTTT
TRBD1 | - | TRBJ2-7 | TRBV7-9 | CASSLAKLDRGNEQYF | TGTGCCAGCAGCTTAGCGAAGTTAGACAGGGGCAACGAGCAGTACTTC
TRBD1 | - | TRBJ1-2 | TRBV29-1 | CSVERTGGNYGYTF | TGCAGCGTTGAGCGGACAGGGGGTAACTATGGCTACACCTTC
- | few | TRBJ1-5 | TRBV7-9 | CASSPLGEEHSNQPQHF | TGTGCCAGCAGCCCTTTAGGGGAGGAGCATAGCAATCAGCCCCAGCATTTT
- | - | TRBJ1-2 | TRBV7-9 | CASSLHEAGYGYTF | TGTGCCAGCAGCCTACACGAGGCGGGCTATGGCTACACCTTC
- | - | TRBJ2-6 | TRBV11-2 | CASSLDRISGANVLTF | TGTGCCAGCAGCTTAGACAGAATCTCTGGGGCCAACGTCCTGACTTTC
TRBD2 | - | TRBJ2-3 | TRBV4-3 | CASSQEWVRTSGETDTQYF | TGCGCCAGCAGCCAAGAGTGGGTGAGGACTAGCGGGGAAACAGATACGCAGTATTTT
- | - | TRBJ1-5 | TRBV18 | CASSTGGGYQPQHF | TGTGCCAGCTCGACTGGGGGGGGCTATCAGCCCCAGCATTTT
- | - | TRBJ2-7 | TRBV28 | CASTEGDGYEQYF | TGTGCCAGTACCGAAGGGGATGGCTACGAGCAGTACTTC
- | - | TRBJ1-4 | TRBV7-9 | CASSPGQDEKLFF | TGTGCCAGCAGCCCGGGACAAGATGAAAAACTGTTTTTT
- | - | TRBJ1-2 | TRBV6-1 | CASNRGGYGDYGYTF | TGTGCCAGCAACCGAGGGGGATATGGGGACTATGGCTACACCTTC
- | - | TRBJ1-1 | TRBV6-5 | CASSYSGGTEAFF | TGTGCCAGCAGTTACTCGGGAGGAACTGAAGCTTTCTTT
- | - | TRBJ1-6 | TRBV5-1 | CASSLEGAEYSPLHF | TGCGCCAGCAGCTTGGAAGGGGCGGAATATTCACCCCTCCACTTT
TRBD1 | - | TRBJ1-1 | TRBV19 | CASSIFSSGGNTEAFF | TGTGCCAGTAGTATTTTTTCGTCAGGGGGCAACACTGAAGCTTTCTTT
- | - | TRBJ1-2 | TRBV6-5 | CASSEWGSAGLF | TGTGCCAGCAGTGAATGGGGGTCGGCGGGACTTTTC
- | - | TRBJ2-7 | TRBV10-3 | CAISMDSVSSYEQCF | TGTGCCATCAGCATGGACAGCGTAAGCTCCTACGAGCAGTGCTTC
- | few | TRBJ1-1 | TRBV6-5 | CASSFRGTEAFF | TGTGCCAGCAGTTTCAGGGGAACTGAAGCTTTCTTT
- | - | TRBJ2-7 | TRBV30 | CAWSVRDSYEQYF | TGTGCCTGGAGTGTCCGGGACTCCTACGAGCAGTACTTC
- | - | TRBJ1-2 | TRBV7-3 | CASSSEPGGGYTF | TGTGCCAGCAGCTCCGAACCGGGAGGAGGCTACACCTTC
TRBD1 | - | TRBJ2-7 | TRBV27 | CASSGTGATYEQYF | TGTGCCAGCAGTGGGACAGGGGCTACCTACGAGCAGTACTTC
TRBD1 | - | TRBJ1-5 | TRBV7-9 | CASSWTGEEQPQHF | TGTGCCAGCAGCTGGACAGGGGAGGAGCAGCCCCAGCATTTT
- | - | TRBJ1-1 | TRBV19 | CASSTMHHTDTEAFF | TGTGCCAGTAGTACCATGCACCACACCGACACTGAAGCTTTCTTT
- | - | TRBJ1-4 | TRBV5-1 | CASNQDKKNEKLFF | TGCGCCAGCAACCAGGACAAGAAGAATGAAAAACTGTTTTTT
- | few | TRBJ1-5 | TRBV6-1 | CASSEWLSGSNQPQHF | TGTGCCAGCAGTGAATGGTTATCCGGGAGCAATCAGCCCCAGCATTTT
- | few | TRBJ1-6 | TRBV6-5 | CASRPSSYNSPLHF | TGTGCCAGCAGGCCCAGCTCCTATAATTCACCCCTCCACTTT
TRBD2 | - | TRBJ2-7 | TRBV7-2 | CASSLRRLAGGPTDYEQYF | TGTGCCAGCAGCTTAAGGAGACTAGCGGGGGGGCCTACTGACTACGAGCAGTACTTC
TRBD2 | - | TRBJ2-1 | TRBV10-2 | CATTLAGGVNEQFF | TGCGCCACCACGCTAGCTGGGGGGGTCAATGAGCAGTTCTTC
- | once | TRBJ2-1 | TRBV7-3 | CASSLTSGRLAEQFF | TGTGCCAGCAGCTTAACTTCAGGCCGTCTGGCTGAGCAGTTCTTC
- | few | TRBJ1-6 | TRBV4-3 | CASSHRGNSPLHF | TGCGCCAGCAGCCATCGGGGTAATTCACCCCTCCACTTT
- | - | TRBJ1-1 | TRBV29-1 | CSVAHGNTEAFF | TGCAGCGTCGCTCACGGGAACACTGAAGCTTTCTTT
- | - | TRBJ1-2 | TRBV2 | CASHMGEGRGEDGYTF | TGTGCCAGCCATATGGGGGAGGGGAGGGGCGAAGATGGCTACACCTTC
TRBD1 | - | TRBJ2-5 | TRBV2 | CASRGQAPGEQYF | TGTGCCAGCAGGGGACAGGCACCTGGGGAGCAGTACTTC
TRBD2 | few | TRBJ2-1 | TRBV5-6 | CASRPGTSGGREQFF | TGTGCCAGCAGGCCCGGGACTAGCGGGGGTCGGGAGCAGTTCTTC
TRBD1 | - | TRBJ2-7 | TRBV6-5 | CASRLQGATYEQYF | TGTGCCAGCAGGCTACAGGGGGCAACCTACGAGCAGTACTTC
TRBD1 | - | TRBJ1-2 | TRBV7-3 | CASSPTGQGYGYTF | TGTGCCAGCAGCCCAACGGGACAGGGCTATGGCTACACCTTC
- | - | TRBJ2-3 | TRBV4-3 | CASSQDLGPADTQYF | TGCGCCAGCAGCCAAGATCTGGGCCCCGCAGATACGCAGTATTTT
TRBD1 | few | TRBJ2-7 | TRBV29-1 | CSALAQGAGEQYF | TGCAGCGCCCTAGCACAGGGGGCAGGGGAGCAGTACTTC
TRBD1 | - | TRBJ1-5 | TRBV6-6 | CASSPQGGNQPQHF | TGTGCCAGCAGCCCACAGGGGGGCAATCAGCCCCAGCATTTT